One sample yielded the 9 T cell receptor beta chains listed below, sequenced in a study of cytomegalovirus exposure and HLA in healthy donors. Sequencing was performed with immunoSEQ multiplex PCR; in TCRdb, only in-frame clones are kept and a portion is missing. The data show 150,000 to 200,000 clones, about 85% seen once. Sequencing was carried out using PBMCs. These receptors all come from a young man in good health and CMV-seropositive.

The chain recombines TRBV7-9 with TRBJ1-1; D not resolved. From germline, CDR1 is SEHNR and CDR2 FQNEAQ (reference sequence). CDR3 size: 11 residues. Trimming took 3 bases from V and 10 from J, leaving 9 bases between them. The CDR3 region is CASSLGVGAFF. The CDR3 DNA sequence: TGTGCCAGCAGCTTGGGAGTCGGAGCTTTCTTT.

This chain links TRBV30 with TRBJ2-5, with 7 bases aligning to TRBD2. Germline assignment: CDR1 GTSNPN and CDR2 SVGIG (reference sequence). This CDR3 region has 15 residues. The V segment lost 2 bases and the J segment 5 bases; nucleotides outside the gene matches: 11. In DNA form, the CDR3 reads TGTGCCTGGAGTTTTTTAAGCGGGAAGGGGGAGACCCAGTACTTC. Residues: CAWSFLSGKGETQYF. Using reference TRBV30 and TRBJ2-5 for the parts outside the CDR3, the full variable domain is SQTIHQWPATLVQPVGSPLSLECTVEGTSNPNLYWYRQAAGRGLQLLFYSVGIGQISSEVPQNLSASRPQDRQFILSSKKLLLSDSGFYLCAWSFLSGKGETQYFGPGTRLLVL.

The CDR3 DNA is TGTGCCAGCAGTGAAGAGACCCGGGGGACCCAGTACTTC. This codes for CASSEETRGTQYF. The J gene is TRBJ2-5, the V gene TRBV2; possibly TRBD2 for D (5 bases). This CDR3 comprises 13 residues. The V end lost 1 base, the J end lost 7 bases, and 10 bases lay between the germline ends. CDR1 SNHLY and CDR2 FYNNEI come from the germline V gene.

This chain uses TRBV6-6 with TRBJ1-5; D uncertain. CDR3 length: 13 residues. Trimming pared 2 bases from V and 9 bases from J, leaving 11 bases between. CDR1 is MNHNY, CDR2 SVGAGI, per germline (reference sequence). CDR3 protein: CASSYGEGWPQHF. The CDR3 DNA sequence: TGTGCCAGCAGTTACGGGGAGGGATGGCCCCAGCATTTT.

J is TRBJ2-1 and V is TRBV6-1, with 7 nucleotides matching TRBD2. The CDR3 extends over 14 amino acids. Germline trimming cut 4 bases from V and 4 bases from J; bases unmatched to any gene: 4. Germline V lookup: CDR1 MNHNS, CDR2 SASEGT. As DNA, the CDR3 is TGTGCCAGCAGTGGTCAGCGGGAATACAATGAGCAGTTCTTC. Protein product: CASSGQREYNEQFF.

A single count supports this clone. The chain combines TRBV5-1 with TRBJ2-2; TRBD2 might be the D (5 bases). The V end lost 5 bases, the J end lost 2 bases, and 13 bases lay between the germline ends. Germline CDR1 SGHRS, CDR2 YFSETQ. The length of the CDR3 is 15 residues. Here the CDR3 reads CASRPPGTNTGELFF. DNA for the CDR3: TGCGCCAGCAGGCCTCCGGGAACTAACACCGGGGAGCTGTTTTTT. Using reference TRBV5-1 and TRBJ2-2 for the parts outside the CDR3, the full variable domain is KAGVTQTPRYLIKTRGQQVTLSCSPISGHRSVSWYQQTPGQGLQFLFEYFSETQRNKGNFPGRFSGRQFSNSRSEMNVSTLELGDSALYLCASRPPGTNTGELFFGEGSRLTVL.

The chain couples TRBV5-8 to TRBJ1-1; D possibly corresponds to TRBD1 (6 bases). Germline V gives CDR1 SGHTS, CDR2 YDEGEE. CDR3 length: 13 residues. The V gene lost 4 bases and the J gene lost 1 base, with 8 bases spanning the gap. CDR3 sequence (DNA): TGTGCCAGCAGCACAGGGAGGAACACTGAAGCTTTCTTT. Its translation: CASSTGRNTEAFF.

The chain uses TRBV7-8 and TRBJ2-1, with D possibly TRBD2 on 6 matching bases. V was cut by 4 bases and J by 6 bases, with 10 bases left in between. This CDR3 is 13 amino acids long. The germline V gene has CDR1 SGHVS and CDR2 FQNEAQ. CDR3 sequence reads: CASSWDGGNEQFF. In DNA, the CDR3 is TGTGCCAGCAGCTGGGACGGGGGCAATGAGCAGTTCTTC.

The V and J genes are TRBV9 and TRBJ2-2, with D hard to call. The CDR3 is 16 amino acids. In germline, CDR1 is SGDLS, CDR2 YYNGEE. With 3 bases removed from V and 0 bases from J, the gap between germline ends came to 12 bases. The CDR3 DNA reads as TGTGCCAGCAGCGCCCAAGCGAACCCGAACACCGGGGAGCTGTTTTTT. It yields the protein CASSAQANPNTGELFF. Full variable domain (remainder filled in from reference TRBV9 and TRBJ2-2): DSGVTQTPKHLITATGQRVTLRCSPRSGDLSVYWYQQSLDQGLQFLIQYYNGEERAKGNILERFSAQQFPDLHSELNLSSLELGDSALYFCASSAQANPNTGELFFGEGSRLTVL.